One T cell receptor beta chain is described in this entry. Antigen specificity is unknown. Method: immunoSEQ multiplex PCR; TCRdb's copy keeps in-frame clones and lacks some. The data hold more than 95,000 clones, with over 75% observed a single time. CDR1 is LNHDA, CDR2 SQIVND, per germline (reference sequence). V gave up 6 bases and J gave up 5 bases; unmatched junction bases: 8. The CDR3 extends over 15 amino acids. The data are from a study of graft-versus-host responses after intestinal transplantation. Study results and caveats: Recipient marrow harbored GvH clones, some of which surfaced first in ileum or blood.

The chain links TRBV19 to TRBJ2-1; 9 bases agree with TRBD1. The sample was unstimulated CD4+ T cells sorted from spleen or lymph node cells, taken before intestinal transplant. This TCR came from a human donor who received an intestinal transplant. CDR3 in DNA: TGTGCCAGTAGCCCACGGACAGGGGCGAACAATGAGCAGTTCTTC. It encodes CASSPRTGANNEQFF.